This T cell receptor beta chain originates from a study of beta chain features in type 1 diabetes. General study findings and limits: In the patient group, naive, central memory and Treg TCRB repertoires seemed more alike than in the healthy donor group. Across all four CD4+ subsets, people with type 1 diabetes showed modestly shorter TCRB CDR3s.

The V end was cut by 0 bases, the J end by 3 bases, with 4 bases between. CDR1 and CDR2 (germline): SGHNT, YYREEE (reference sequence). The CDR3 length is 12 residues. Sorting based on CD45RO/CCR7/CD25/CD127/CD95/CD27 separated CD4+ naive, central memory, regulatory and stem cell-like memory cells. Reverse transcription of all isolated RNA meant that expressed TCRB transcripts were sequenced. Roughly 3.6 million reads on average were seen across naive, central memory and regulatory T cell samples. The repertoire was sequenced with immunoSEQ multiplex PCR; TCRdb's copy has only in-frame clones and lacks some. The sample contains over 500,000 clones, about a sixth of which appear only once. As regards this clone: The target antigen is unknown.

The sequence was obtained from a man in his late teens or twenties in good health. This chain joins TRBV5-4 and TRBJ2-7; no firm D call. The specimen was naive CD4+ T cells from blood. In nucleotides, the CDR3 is TGTGCCAGCAGCTTGGGGATCTACGAGCAGTACTTC. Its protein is CASSLGIYEQYF.